The rows below give T cell receptor beta chains drawn from one sample of a study of response to subunit inactivated influenza vaccine. TCRdb re-called the RT-PCR reads with MiXCR, one entry per CDR3 protein. The sample yields about 540,000 distinct CDR3 sequences, roughly 23% seen once. In addition, the sample was reused for a study of T cells expressing NK-cell markers.

The sequencing used CD4+ T cells sorted from PBMCs, collected roughly 13 days after vaccination. The receptors come from a man aged 50 to 59 who received an inactivated influenza vaccine. Each CDR3 is given with its conserved first and last residue. Each record gives: D gene, clone size, V gene, J gene, CDR3 protein, CDR3 DNA. The D gene is left open where the match is weak. Clone size is given for some rows only: seen once, a few or many times, or a class if the clone is expanded.

D gene: TRBD1; clone size: .; V gene: TRBV7-2; J gene: TRBJ1-2; CDR3 protein: CASSLGTGGVGYTF; CDR3 DNA: TGTGCCAGCAGCTTAGGAACAGGGGGCGTTGGCTACACCTTC
D gene: .; clone size: few; V gene: TRBV5-5; J gene: TRBJ2-2; CDR3 protein: CASSWGTSGEELFF; CDR3 DNA: TGTGCCAGCAGCTGGGGGACCTCGGGGGAGGAGCTGTTTTTT
D gene: TRBD1; clone size: many; V gene: TRBV5-1; J gene: TRBJ1-5; CDR3 protein: CASSLGQGGNQPQHF; CDR3 DNA: TGTGCCAGCAGCTTAGGGCAGGGGGGCAATCAGCCCCAGCATTTT
D gene: TRBD2; clone size: .; V gene: TRBV7-2; J gene: TRBJ2-7; CDR3 protein: CASKGRGSYEQYF; CDR3 DNA: TGTGCCAGCAAGGGGAGGGGTTCCTACGAGCAGTACTTC
D gene: .; clone size: .; V gene: TRBV20-1; J gene: TRBJ2-3; CDR3 protein: CSAPRGTDTQYF; CDR3 DNA: TGCAGTGCTCCCCGGGGCACAGATACGCAGTATTTT
D gene: .; clone size: .; V gene: TRBV4-3; J gene: TRBJ2-3; CDR3 protein: CASSQSGITDTQYF; CDR3 DNA: TGCGCCAGCAGCCAATCGGGGATAACAGATACGCAGTATTTT
D gene: .; clone size: .; V gene: TRBV20-1; J gene: TRBJ2-7; CDR3 protein: CSARRSPYEQYF; CDR3 DNA: TGCAGTGCTAGACGTAGCCCCTACGAGCAGTACTTC
D gene: .; clone size: .; V gene: TRBV5-4; J gene: TRBJ2-1; CDR3 protein: CASSLWLSGVNEQFF; CDR3 DNA: TGTGCCAGCAGCTTGTGGCTTTCAGGGGTCAATGAGCAGTTCTTC
D gene: TRBD2; clone size: few; V gene: TRBV11-2; J gene: TRBJ2-7; CDR3 protein: CASSAGTSGRRVGHEQYF; CDR3 DNA: TGTGCCAGCAGCGCCGGGACTAGCGGGAGAAGGGTAGGCCACGAGCAGTACTTC
D gene: TRBD2; clone size: few; V gene: TRBV7-6; J gene: TRBJ2-5; CDR3 protein: CASSKLASYGQETQYF; CDR3 DNA: TGTGCCAGCAGCAAACTAGCGAGCTACGGCCAAGAGACCCAGTACTTC
D gene: TRBD2; clone size: .; V gene: TRBV10-3; J gene: TRBJ2-1; CDR3 protein: CAISEGLAGSNEQFF; CDR3 DNA: TGTGCCATCAGTGAGGGACTAGCGGGAAGCAATGAGCAGTTCTTC
D gene: .; clone size: few; V gene: TRBV3-1; J gene: TRBJ1-1; CDR3 protein: CASSYQGRPEAFF; CDR3 DNA: TGTGCCAGCAGCTACCAGGGTAGACCTGAAGCTTTCTTT
D gene: TRBD1; clone size: few; V gene: TRBV6-2/TRBV6-3; J gene: TRBJ1-1; CDR3 protein: CASSQGTGRTFF; CDR3 DNA: TGTGCCAGCAGTCAGGGGACAGGGAGGACTTTCTTT
D gene: .; clone size: few; V gene: TRBV4-2; J gene: TRBJ2-3; CDR3 protein: CASSQGGSQYF; CDR3 DNA: TGTGCCAGCAGCCAAGGAGGGTCTCAGTATTTT
D gene: .; clone size: .; V gene: TRBV28; J gene: TRBJ2-3; CDR3 protein: CASSLGYPPKSDTQYF; CDR3 DNA: TGTGCCAGCAGCCTGGGCTATCCGCCCAAGTCGGATACGCAGTATTTT
D gene: .; clone size: .; V gene: TRBV7-2; J gene: TRBJ2-3; CDR3 protein: CASRGRDITDTQYF; CDR3 DNA: TGTGCCAGCAGGGGGCGGGATATTACAGATACGCAGTATTTT
D gene: TRBD2; clone size: .; V gene: TRBV20-1; J gene: TRBJ2-5; CDR3 protein: CSATHGTSVQETQYF; CDR3 DNA: TGCAGTGCTACTCACGGGACTAGCGTACAAGAGACCCAGTACTTC
D gene: .; clone size: few; V gene: TRBV14; J gene: TRBJ2-3; CDR3 protein: CASSPRGGAHTDTQYF; CDR3 DNA: TGTGCCAGCAGCCCCAGGGGGGGGGCCCACACAGATACGCAGTATTTT
D gene: .; clone size: few; V gene: TRBV12-3/TRBV12-4; J gene: TRBJ2-7; CDR3 protein: CASSRRDTSYEQYF; CDR3 DNA: TGTGCCAGCAGCCGACGGGACACCTCCTACGAGCAGTACTTC
D gene: TRBD2; clone size: few; V gene: TRBV20-1; J gene: TRBJ2-3; CDR3 protein: CSAPPRAAGNTDTQYF; CDR3 DNA: TGCAGTGCTCCTCCTAGGGCAGCGGGGAACACAGATACGCAGTATTTT
D gene: TRBD2; clone size: .; V gene: TRBV6-1; J gene: TRBJ2-5; CDR3 protein: CASSPELWTSEETQYF; CDR3 DNA: TGTGCCAGCAGTCCCGAACTCTGGACTAGCGAAGAGACCCAGTACTTC
D gene: TRBD2; clone size: few; V gene: TRBV24-1; J gene: TRBJ2-2; CDR3 protein: CATGGLAGTGELFF; CDR3 DNA: TGTGCCACCGGAGGGCTAGCGGGCACCGGGGAGCTGTTTTTT
D gene: TRBD2; clone size: few; V gene: TRBV20-1; J gene: TRBJ2-5; CDR3 protein: CSARDGGRGEGTQYF; CDR3 DNA: TGCAGTGCTAGAGATGGCGGGAGAGGTGAAGGGACCCAGTACTTC
D gene: .; clone size: .; V gene: TRBV5-1; J gene: TRBJ2-1; CDR3 protein: CARSPARDSNLNEQFF; CDR3 DNA: TGCGCCAGAAGCCCGGCCCGGGACTCAAACCTCAATGAGCAGTTCTTC
D gene: TRBD2; clone size: .; V gene: TRBV3-1; J gene: TRBJ2-5; CDR3 protein: CAGNPGTSGRTLGETQYF; CDR3 DNA: TGTGCCGGCAACCCAGGGACTAGCGGGAGGACCCTTGGGGAGACCCAGTACTTC
D gene: .; clone size: few; V gene: TRBV5-8; J gene: TRBJ1-2; CDR3 protein: CASSHSGIYGYTF; CDR3 DNA: TGTGCCAGCAGCCACTCAGGGATCTATGGCTACACCTTC
D gene: .; clone size: .; V gene: TRBV5-5; J gene: TRBJ2-5; CDR3 protein: CASTREGQTEETQYF; CDR3 DNA: TGTGCCAGCACCAGGGAGGGACAAACAGAAGAGACCCAGTACTTC
D gene: .; clone size: many; V gene: TRBV12-3/TRBV12-4; J gene: TRBJ2-5; CDR3 protein: CASSQTRETQYF; CDR3 DNA: TGTGCCAGCAGCCAGACAAGAGAGACCCAGTACTTC
D gene: .; clone size: .; V gene: TRBV4-3; J gene: TRBJ1-2; CDR3 protein: CASSQEVLSLNYGYTF; CDR3 DNA: TGCGCCAGCAGCCAAGAGGTTCTTTCGCTAAACTATGGCTACACCTTC
D gene: TRBD1; clone size: few; V gene: TRBV5-8; J gene: TRBJ1-5; CDR3 protein: CASSLGGGAIQPQHF; CDR3 DNA: TGTGCCAGCAGCTTAGGAGGGGGCGCGATTCAGCCCCAGCATTTT
D gene: .; clone size: few; V gene: TRBV9; J gene: TRBJ1-2; CDR3 protein: CASSAQQGYGYTF; CDR3 DNA: TGTGCCAGCAGCGCCCAGCAGGGCTATGGCTACACCTTC
D gene: .; clone size: .; V gene: TRBV4-1; J gene: TRBJ1-6; CDR3 protein: CASSQDSLRDSPLHF; CDR3 DNA: TGCGCCAGCAGCCAAGACTCTTTGCGGGATTCACCCCTCCACTTT
D gene: .; clone size: few; V gene: TRBV5-5; J gene: TRBJ1-5; CDR3 protein: CASSLVGQGGSNQPQHF; CDR3 DNA: TGTGCCAGCAGCTTGGTTGGCCAGGGAGGTAGCAATCAGCCCCAGCATTTT
D gene: .; clone size: many; V gene: TRBV5-1; J gene: TRBJ1-1; CDR3 protein: CASSQGQYTEAFF; CDR3 DNA: TGCGCCAGCAGCCAGGGGCAATATACTGAAGCTTTCTTT
D gene: .; clone size: few; V gene: TRBV6-1; J gene: TRBJ2-4; CDR3 protein: CASRPAGTLAKNIQYF; CDR3 DNA: TGTGCCAGCAGACCTGCCGGGACTTTAGCCAAAAACATTCAGTACTTC